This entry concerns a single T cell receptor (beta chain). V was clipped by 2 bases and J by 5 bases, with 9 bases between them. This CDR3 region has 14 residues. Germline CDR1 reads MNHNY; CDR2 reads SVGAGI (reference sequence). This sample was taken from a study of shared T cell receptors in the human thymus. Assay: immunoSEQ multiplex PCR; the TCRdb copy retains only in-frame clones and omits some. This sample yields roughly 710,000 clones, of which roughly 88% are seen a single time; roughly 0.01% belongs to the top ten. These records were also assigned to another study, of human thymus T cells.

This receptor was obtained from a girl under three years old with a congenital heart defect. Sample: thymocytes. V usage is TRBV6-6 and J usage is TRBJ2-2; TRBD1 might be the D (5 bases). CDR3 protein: CASSYRAGTGELFF. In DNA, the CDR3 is TGTGCCAGCAGTTACAGGGCAGGGACCGGGGAGCTGTTTTTT.